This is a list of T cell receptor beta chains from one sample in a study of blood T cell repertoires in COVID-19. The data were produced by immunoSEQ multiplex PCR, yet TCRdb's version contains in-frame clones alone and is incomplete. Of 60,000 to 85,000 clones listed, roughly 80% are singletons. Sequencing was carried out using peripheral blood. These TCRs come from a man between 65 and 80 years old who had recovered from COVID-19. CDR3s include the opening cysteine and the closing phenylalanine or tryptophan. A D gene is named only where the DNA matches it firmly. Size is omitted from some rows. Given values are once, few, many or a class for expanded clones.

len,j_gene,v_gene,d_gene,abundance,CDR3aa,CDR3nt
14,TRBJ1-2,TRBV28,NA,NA,CASTPGTQNYGYTF,TGTGCCAGCACCCCCGGGACACAGAACTATGGCTACACCTTC
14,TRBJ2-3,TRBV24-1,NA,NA,CATSDYRRSDTQYF,TGTGCCACCAGTGATTACCGGAGGTCAGATACGCAGTATTTT
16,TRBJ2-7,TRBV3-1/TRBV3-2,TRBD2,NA,CASSQGLLAGSYEQYF,TGTGCCAGCAGCCAAGGACTTCTAGCGGGGTCCTACGAGCAGTACTTC
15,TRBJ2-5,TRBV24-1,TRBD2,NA,CATSDPMGGEETQYF,TGTGCCACCAGTGACCCCATGGGAGGGGAAGAGACCCAGTACTTC
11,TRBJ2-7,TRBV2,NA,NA,CASRLRYEQYF,TGTGCCAGCAGACTACGGTACGAGCAGTACTTC
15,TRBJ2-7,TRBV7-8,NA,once,CASSLAETTSNEQYF,TGTGCCAGCAGCTTAGCGGAGACCACTTCCAACGAGCAGTACTTC
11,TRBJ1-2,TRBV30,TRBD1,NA,CASHRGPYPLF,TGTGCCTCCCACAGGGGCCCATATCCCCTTTTC
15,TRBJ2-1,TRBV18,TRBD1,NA,CASYTGTAINNEQFF,TGTGCCAGCTATACCGGGACAGCCATAAACAATGAGCAGTTCTTC
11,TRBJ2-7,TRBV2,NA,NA,CASSRMYEQYF,TGTGCCAGCAGCAGGATGTACGAGCAGTACTTC
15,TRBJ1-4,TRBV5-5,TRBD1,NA,CASSSTTGGGEKLFF,TGTGCCAGCAGCTCCACAACAGGGGGAGGGGAAAAACTGTTTTTT
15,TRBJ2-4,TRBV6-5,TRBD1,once,CASRPTGGGKNIQYF,TGTGCCAGCAGACCGACAGGGGGCGGCAAAAACATTCAGTACTTC
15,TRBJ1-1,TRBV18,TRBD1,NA,CASSPFRTGNTEAFF,TGTGCCAGCTCCCCTTTCCGGACAGGCAACACTGAAGCTTTCTTT
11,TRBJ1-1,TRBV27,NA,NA,CASSFMGAAFF,TGTGCCAGCAGTTTTATGGGGGCGGCTTTCTTT
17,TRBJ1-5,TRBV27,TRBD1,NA,CASPGQEIAQILEPQHF,TGTGCCAGCCCCGGACAGGAGATCGCCCAAATTCTAGAGCCCCAGCATTTT
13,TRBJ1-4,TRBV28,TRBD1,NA,CASRQGAEEKLFF,TGTGCCAGCAGACAGGGGGCGGAAGAAAAACTGTTTTTT
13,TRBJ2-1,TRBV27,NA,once,CASSLIFRDEQFF,TGTGCCAGCAGTTTAATTTTCCGCGATGAGCAGTTCTTC
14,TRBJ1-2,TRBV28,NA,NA,CASSLPGRPKGYTF,TGTGCCAGCAGTTTACCAGGCAGACCTAAAGGCTACACCTTC
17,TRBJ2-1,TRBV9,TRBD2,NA,CASSVGLAGAPYNEQFF,TGTGCCAGCAGCGTAGGGCTAGCGGGAGCCCCCTACAATGAGCAGTTCTTC
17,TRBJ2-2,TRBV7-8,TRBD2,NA,CASSLNGLAVNTGELFF,TGTGCCAGCAGCTTGAACGGACTAGCGGTGAACACCGGGGAGCTGTTTTTT
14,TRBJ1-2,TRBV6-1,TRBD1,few,CASSEYRGGYGYTF,TGTGCCAGCAGTGAATACAGGGGGGGGTATGGCTACACCTTC
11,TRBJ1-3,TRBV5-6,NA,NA,CASTSGNTIYF,TGTGCCAGCACCTCCGGAAACACCATATATTTT
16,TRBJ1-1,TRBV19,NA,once,CASSPFSGQSNTEAFF,TGTGCCAGTAGTCCCTTTTCCGGACAGTCGAACACTGAAGCTTTCTTT
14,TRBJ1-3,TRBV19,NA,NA,CATINGGYGNTIYF,TGTGCCACCATAAATGGGGGGTACGGAAACACCATATATTTT
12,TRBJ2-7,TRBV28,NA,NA,CASRDRFGEQYF,TGTGCCAGCAGGGACAGATTTGGAGAGCAGTACTTC
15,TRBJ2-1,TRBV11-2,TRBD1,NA,CASRWTGTLGYEQFF,TGTGCCAGCAGATGGACAGGGACTCTTGGTTATGAGCAGTTCTTC
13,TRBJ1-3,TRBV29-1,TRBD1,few,CSAGTASGNTIYF,TGCAGCGCCGGGACAGCCTCTGGAAACACCATATATTTT
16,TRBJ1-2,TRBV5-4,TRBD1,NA,CASSLGVQDRVIGYTF,TGTGCCAGCAGCTTGGGTGTTCAGGACAGGGTAATTGGCTACACCTTC
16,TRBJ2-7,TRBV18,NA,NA,CASSPPLSGVTPRQYF,TGTGCCAGCTCACCACCTTTGTCAGGGGTGACCCCGAGGCAGTACTTC
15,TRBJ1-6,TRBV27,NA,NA,CASTQGPLPISPLHF,TGTGCCAGCACACAGGGTCCCCTCCCAATTTCACCCCTCCACTTT
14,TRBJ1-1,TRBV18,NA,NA,CASSPPTRDTEAFF,TGTGCCAGCTCACCTCCCACTCGGGACACTGAAGCTTTCTTT
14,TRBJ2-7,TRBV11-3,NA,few,CASSLEALSPEQYF,TGTGCCAGCAGCTTAGAGGCCCTCTCCCCCGAGCAGTACTTC
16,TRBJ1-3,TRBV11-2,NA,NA,CASSRPAGVSGNTIYF,TGTGCCAGCAGCAGGCCGGCGGGGGTCTCTGGAAACACCATATATTTT
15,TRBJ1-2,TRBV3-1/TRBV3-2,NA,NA,CASSQDRRLTYGYTF,TGTGCCAGCAGCCAAGATAGGAGGCTTACCTATGGCTACACCTTC
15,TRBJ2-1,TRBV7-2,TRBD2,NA,CASTSSGGNYNEQFF,TGTGCCAGCACCTCTAGCGGGGGGAACTACAATGAGCAGTTCTTC
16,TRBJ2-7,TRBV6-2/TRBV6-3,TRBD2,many,CASSYSGTSFSYEQYF,TGTGCCAGCAGTTACTCCGGGACTAGTTTCTCCTACGAGCAGTACTTC
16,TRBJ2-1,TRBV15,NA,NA,CATSRDLGQSYNEQFF,TGTGCCACCAGCAGAGATCTGGGACAAAGCTACAATGAGCAGTTCTTC
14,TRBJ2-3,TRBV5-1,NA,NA,CASSLGGGSDTQYF,TGCGCCAGCAGCCTAGGGGGTGGATCAGATACGCAGTATTTT